A single sample is the source of the 18 T cell receptor beta chains below, sequenced in a study of cytomegalovirus exposure and HLA in healthy donors. Primers: 60 Vbeta forward and 13 Jbeta reverse. The data were produced by immunoSEQ multiplex PCR, yet TCRdb's version contains in-frame clones alone and is incomplete. The data contain 160,000 or so clones, around 84% of them singletons. Input material: PBMCs. The source is a male donor in good health and CMV-seropositive.

The chain uses TRBV7-9 and TRBJ1-6, with D possibly matching TRBD1 (5 bases). This CDR3 contains 13 residues. The germline V gene encodes CDR1 SEHNR and CDR2 FQNEAQ (reference sequence). Between the trimmed V and J ends, which lost 1 base and 9 bases, there was a span of 7 bases. The CDR3, as DNA: TGTGCCAGCAGCTTAGAAAGGGGTTCACCCCTCCACTTT. It codes for CASSLERGSPLHF.

This chain joins TRBV27 and TRBJ2-5; no reliable D call. The J call may be mistaken, given a closer DNA end match to TRBJ2-7. The germline gives CDR1 MNHEY, CDR2 SMNVEV (reference sequence). The CDR3 runs 14 residues. The CDR3 sequence: CASSASSRGIEQYF. Here the CDR3 DNA reads TGTGCCAGCAGTGCGAGCTCCCGAGGAATCGAGCAGTACTTC.

The chain recombines TRBV9 with TRBJ2-1, with 7 positions matching TRBD2. The CDR3 sequence is 14 residues long. Germline CDR1 SGDLS, CDR2 YYNGEE. The junction had 9 bases not matched to a gene; V was cut back by 4 bases and J by 8 bases. The CDR3 nucleotides read TGTGCCAGCAGCCCGCGGACTAGTCCCTATGAGCAGTTCTTC. Translated, it gives CASSPRTSPYEQFF.

The gene calls are TRBV7-8 and TRBJ1-5; perhaps TRBD1 as D (5 bases). Germline CDR1 and CDR2: SGHVS and FQNEAQ. This CDR3 spans 15 amino acids. Between the trimmed V and J ends, which lost 5 bases and 2 bases, there was a span of 13 bases. The CDR3 sequence is CASSPGGSGNQPQHF. For the CDR3, the DNA is TGTGCCAGCAGCCCCGGGGGTTCTGGCAATCAGCCCCAGCATTTT.

The CDR3 bases are TGTGCCAGCAGTTACTCTGGAGGGGCGAAGGGCTACACCTTC. Its translation is CASSYSGGAKGYTF. This sequence joins TRBV6-5 and TRBJ1-2, with D tentatively TRBD1 (5 bases). V was pared by 0 bases and J by 8 bases, with 13 bases between. Germline assignment: CDR1 MNHEY and CDR2 SVGAGI. CDR3 length: 14 amino acids.

J is TRBJ2-2 and V is TRBV14; the D gene is possibly TRBD1 (6 bases). Per the germline V gene, CDR1 is SGHDN and CDR2 is FVKESK. The CDR3 is made up of 16 amino acids. V shed 4 bases and J shed 2 bases, with 14 bases lying between them. The CDR3 bases are TGTGCCAGCAGCCCCCGGGGCAGGGGCAACACCGGGGAGCTGTTTTTT. Translated: CASSPRGRGNTGELFF.

This chain connects TRBV11-2 to TRBJ1-2, with D possibly TRBD1 on 5 matching bases. CDR1 is SGHAT, CDR2 FQNNGV, per germline. The V end was cut by 5 bases, the J end by 0 bases, with 16 bases between. The CDR3 is made up of 16 amino acids. CDR3 residues: CASSPGGGRANYGYTF. Here the CDR3 DNA reads TGTGCCAGCAGCCCGGGGGGTGGGAGGGCTAACTATGGCTACACCTTC.

The chain couples TRBV29-1 to TRBJ2-7; no reliable D call. Per germline, CDR1 SQVTM and CDR2 ANQGSEA. This CDR3 has 13 residues. V was cut by 3 bases and J by 4 bases, with 13 bases left in between. The CDR3 reads CSVDDAGSYEQYF. Here the CDR3 DNA reads TGCAGCGTTGACGATGCAGGAAGTTACGAGCAGTACTTC.

This clone has just a few counts. The rearrangement uses TRBV7-8 and TRBJ1-1; D may be TRBD1 (5 bases). The germline V gene has CDR1 SGHVS and CDR2 FQNEAQ. With 5 bases removed from V and 0 bases from J, the gap between germline ends came to 13 bases. The CDR3 spans 15 residues. CDR3 region: CASSPRTLMNTEAFF. DNA of the CDR3: TGTGCCAGCAGCCCACGGACATTGATGAACACTGAAGCTTTCTTT.

The rearrangement joins TRBV6-1 to TRBJ1-1, with D unclear. The V end lost 6 bases, the J end lost 1 base, and 15 bases lay between the germline ends. The CDR3 totals 15 residues. Germline CDR1 reads MNHNS; CDR2 reads SASEGT. The CDR3 spells CASSQQLSRNTEAFF. The CDR3 nucleotides read TGTGCCAGCAGCCAACAATTGTCAAGGAACACTGAAGCTTTCTTT.

The J gene is TRBJ2-5, the V gene TRBV5-1; D is unclear. The CDR3 length is 14 residues. Trimming removed 5 bases from V and 1 base from J, with 12 bases in between. In germline, CDR1 is SGHRS, CDR2 YFSETQ. Here the CDR3 DNA reads TGCGCCAGCAGACTTAACCCCGTCCAAGAGACCCAGTACTTC. Translation: CASRLNPVQETQYF.

The rearrangement joins TRBV11-3 to TRBJ1-1, with D hard to call. Deletions cut 0 bases from V and 11 bases from J, with 13 bases between. Looked up from germline, CDR1 is SGHNT and CDR2 is YENEEA. The CDR3 loop spans 13 amino acids. The CDR3 region is CASSLDQRDTAFF. CDR3 in DNA: TGTGCCAGCAGCTTAGATCAACGAGACACCGCTTTCTTT. The entire variable domain, with the rest obtained from reference TRBV11-3 and TRBJ1-1, is as follows: EAGVVQSPRYKIIEKKQPVAFWCNPISGHNTLYWYLQNLGQGPELLIRYENEEAVDDSQLPKDRFSAERLKGVDSTLKIQPAELGDSAVYLCASSLDQRDTAFFGQGTRLTVV.

This chain joins TRBV4-3 and TRBJ2-1; D is undetermined. This CDR3 has 15 amino acids. From germline, CDR1 is LGHNA and CDR2 YSLEER. Trimming stripped 0 bases from V and 2 bases from J, with 8 bases between. CDR3 loop: CASSQDIDTYNEQFF. The CDR3 DNA reads as TGCGCCAGCAGCCAAGATATTGACACCTACAATGAGCAGTTCTTC.

This clone came up a few times. The chain uses TRBV6-5 and TRBJ2-2; 8 positions match TRBD2. Germline V gene sequence: CDR1 MNHEY, CDR2 SVGAGI. This CDR3 has 14 amino acids. The V and J ends lost 5 bases and 6 bases, in that order; junction bases with no gene match: 5. As DNA, the CDR3 is TGTGCCAGCAGTAGCGGGAGTGGATCCGGGGAGCTGTTTTTT. This sequence encodes CASSSGSGSGELFF.

The genes are TRBV7-9 and TRBJ1-1; TRBD1 might be the D (5 bases). CDR1 is SEHNR and CDR2 is FQNEAQ in the germline V gene (reference sequence). The CDR3 spans 14 residues. V lost 3 bases and J lost 5, with 13 bases in between. The CDR3 sequence is CASSLRAGDTEAFF. In nucleotides, the CDR3 is TGTGCCAGCAGCTTGCGGGCGGGGGATACTGAAGCTTTCTTT.

The V gene is TRBV7-2, the J gene TRBJ2-7; 12 positions match TRBD2. Germline assignment: CDR1 SGHTA and CDR2 FQGNSA. The CDR3 consists of 15 residues. The trim removed 3 bases at V and 2 bases at J, leaving 2 bases unmatched. The CDR3 spells CASSFGLAGPYEQYF. The CDR3, as DNA: TGTGCCAGCAGCTTCGGACTAGCGGGACCCTACGAGCAGTACTTC.

This clone was seen only a few times. This chain joins TRBV2 and TRBJ2-7; D might be TRBD2 (6 bases). The CDR3 has 14 residues. The germline gives CDR1 SNHLY, CDR2 FYNNEI. Trimming cost V 5 bases and J 4 bases, with 15 bases left between them. As DNA, the CDR3 is TGTGCCAGCAGTTCAGGAGGGATCCGGTACGAGCAGTACTTC. Its protein product is CASSSGGIRYEQYF.

This chain links TRBV4-1 with TRBJ2-1, with 7 bases matching TRBD2. This CDR3 has 20 residues. V was clipped by 2 bases and J by 1 base; unmatched bases: 17. CDR1 and CDR2 from the germline V gene are MGHRA and YSYEKL. For the CDR3, the DNA is TGCGCCAGCAGCCAAAGCCCGTTGGGGGGGAGGGCCTGGTCCTACAATGAGCAGTTCTTC. Residues: CASSQSPLGGRAWSYNEQFF.